The present T cell receptor beta chain was sequenced within a study of blood T cell repertoires in COVID-19. On the study more broadly: In each case, the material was cDNA or gDNA derived from T cells, B-cell-depleted T cells, or PBMCs.

This clone appeared once. From germline, CDR1 is SGHRS and CDR2 YFSETQ. The CDR3 contains 16 residues. With 0 bases clipped from V and 0 bases from J, the junction kept 4 bases outside the gene matches. As processed by the authors: Estimation of nucleated cell counts relied on the amplification of reference gene primers. Sequencing was performed with immunoSEQ multiplex PCR; in TCRdb, only in-frame clones are kept and a portion is missing. Clone size and the V and J calls come from that table; the DNA yielded D and trimming. The data hold under 400,000 clones, with 88% observed a single time. The J gene is TRBJ2-5, the V gene TRBV5-1, with 8 bases that match TRBD2. Sequenced: PBMCs or T cells enriched from blood (not recorded which). The receptor was derived from a woman aged 25 to 39 who had been exposed to COVID-19. DNA for the CDR3: TGCGCCAGCAGCTTGGGTCTACTAGCGGACCAAGAGACCCAGTACTTC. Residues: CASSLGLLADQETQYF.